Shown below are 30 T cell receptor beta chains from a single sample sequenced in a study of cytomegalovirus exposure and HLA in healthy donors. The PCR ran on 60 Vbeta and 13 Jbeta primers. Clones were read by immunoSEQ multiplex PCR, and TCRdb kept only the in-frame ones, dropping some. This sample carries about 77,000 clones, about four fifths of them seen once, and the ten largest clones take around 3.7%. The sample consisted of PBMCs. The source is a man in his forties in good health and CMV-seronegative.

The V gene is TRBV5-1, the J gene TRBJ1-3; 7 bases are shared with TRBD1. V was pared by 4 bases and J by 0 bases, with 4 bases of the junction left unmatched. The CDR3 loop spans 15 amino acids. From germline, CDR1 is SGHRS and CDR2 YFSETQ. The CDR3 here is CASSGGQASGNTIYF. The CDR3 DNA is TGCGCCAGCAGCGGCGGACAGGCCTCTGGAAACACCATATATTTT.

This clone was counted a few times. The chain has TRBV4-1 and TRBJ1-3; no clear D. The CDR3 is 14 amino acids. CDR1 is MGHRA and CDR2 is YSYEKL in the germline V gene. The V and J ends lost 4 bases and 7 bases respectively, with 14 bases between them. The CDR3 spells CASSPNLPRNTIYF. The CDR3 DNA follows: TGCGCCAGCAGCCCCAATCTCCCGCGGAACACCATATATTTT.

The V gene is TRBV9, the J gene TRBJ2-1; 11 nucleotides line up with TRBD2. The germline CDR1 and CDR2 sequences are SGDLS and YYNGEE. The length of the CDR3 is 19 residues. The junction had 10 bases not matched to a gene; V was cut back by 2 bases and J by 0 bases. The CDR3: CASSVRTSGSLSSYNEQFF. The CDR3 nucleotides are TGTGCCAGCAGCGTCCGGACTAGCGGGTCCCTAAGCTCCTACAATGAGCAGTTCTTC.

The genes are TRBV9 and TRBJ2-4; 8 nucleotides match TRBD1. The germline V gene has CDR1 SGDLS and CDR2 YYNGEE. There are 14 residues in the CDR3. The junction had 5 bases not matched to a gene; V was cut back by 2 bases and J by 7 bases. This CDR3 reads CASSVGTGGNIQYF. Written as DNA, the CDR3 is TGTGCCAGCAGCGTCGGGACAGGCGGGAACATTCAGTACTTC.

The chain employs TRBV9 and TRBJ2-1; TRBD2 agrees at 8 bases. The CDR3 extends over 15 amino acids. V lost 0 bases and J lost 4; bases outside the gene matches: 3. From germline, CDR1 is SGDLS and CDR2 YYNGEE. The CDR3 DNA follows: TGTGCCAGCAGCGTAGGGTCTAGCGGGTACAATGAGCAGTTCTTC. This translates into CASSVGSSGYNEQFF.

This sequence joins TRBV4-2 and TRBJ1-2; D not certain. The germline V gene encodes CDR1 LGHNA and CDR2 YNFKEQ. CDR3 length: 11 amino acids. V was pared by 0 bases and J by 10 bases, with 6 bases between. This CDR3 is CASSQEEVYTF. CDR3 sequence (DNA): TGTGCCAGCAGCCAAGAAGAGGTCTACACCTTC.

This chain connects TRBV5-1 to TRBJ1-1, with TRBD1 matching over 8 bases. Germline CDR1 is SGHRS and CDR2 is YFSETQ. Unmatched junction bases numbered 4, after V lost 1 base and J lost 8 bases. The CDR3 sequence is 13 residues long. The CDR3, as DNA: TGCGCCAGCAGCTTGACAGGGGGGCGAGAAGCTTTCTTT. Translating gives CASSLTGGREAFF.

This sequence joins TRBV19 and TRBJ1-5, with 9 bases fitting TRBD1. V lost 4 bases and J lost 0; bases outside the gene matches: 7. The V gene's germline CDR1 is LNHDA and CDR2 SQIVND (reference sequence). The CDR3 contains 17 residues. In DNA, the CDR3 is TGTGCCAGTAGTACACCGGACAGGGGAGATAGCAATCAGCCCCAGCATTTT. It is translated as CASSTPDRGDSNQPQHF.

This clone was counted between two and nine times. CDR3 sequence: CAWSVGQSNEKLFF. CDR3 in DNA: TGTGCCTGGAGTGTGGGGCAGTCGAATGAAAAACTGTTTTTT. The chain joins TRBV30 to TRBJ1-4, with TRBD1 as a possible D gene (5 bases). Trimming shortened V by 0 bases and J by 5 bases, and 10 bases separated the two germline ends. This CDR3 region has 14 residues. Germline lookup yields CDR1 GTSNPN and CDR2 SVGIG (reference sequence).

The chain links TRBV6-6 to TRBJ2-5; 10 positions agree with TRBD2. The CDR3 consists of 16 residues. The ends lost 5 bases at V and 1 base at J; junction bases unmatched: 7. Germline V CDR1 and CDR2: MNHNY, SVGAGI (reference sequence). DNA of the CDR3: TGTGCCAGCAGTAGAACTAGCGGGGTGATCCAAGAGACCCAGTACTTC. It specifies CASSRTSGVIQETQYF.

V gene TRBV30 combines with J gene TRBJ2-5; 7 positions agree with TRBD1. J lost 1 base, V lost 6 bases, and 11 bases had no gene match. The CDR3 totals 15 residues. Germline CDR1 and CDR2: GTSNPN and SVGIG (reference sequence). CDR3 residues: CACHPGTASQETQYF. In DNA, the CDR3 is TGTGCCTGCCACCCCGGGACAGCCAGCCAAGAGACCCAGTACTTC.

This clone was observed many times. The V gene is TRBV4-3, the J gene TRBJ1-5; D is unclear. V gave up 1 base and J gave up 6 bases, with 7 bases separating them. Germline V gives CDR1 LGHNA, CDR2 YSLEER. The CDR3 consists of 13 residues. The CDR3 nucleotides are TGCGCCAGCAGCCAAGTCGCGGGTCAGCCCCAGCATTTT. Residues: CASSQVAGQPQHF.

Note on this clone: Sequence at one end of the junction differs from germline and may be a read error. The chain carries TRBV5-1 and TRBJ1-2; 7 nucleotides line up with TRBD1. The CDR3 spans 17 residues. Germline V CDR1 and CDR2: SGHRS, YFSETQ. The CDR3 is CASSSQRAGGINYGYPF. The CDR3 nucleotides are TGCGCCAGCAGCTCTCAACGGGCAGGGGGGATTAACTATGGCTACCCCTTC.

The CDR3 region is CASSVGGQGTYEQYF. CDR3 DNA sequence: TGTGCCAGCAGCGTAGGTGGACAGGGAACCTACGAGCAGTACTTC. The chain carries TRBV9 and TRBJ2-7; 8 nucleotides agree with TRBD1. Trimming cost V 0 bases and J 2 bases; bases outside gene matches: 4. There are 15 residues in the CDR3. The germline V gene encodes CDR1 SGDLS and CDR2 YYNGEE.

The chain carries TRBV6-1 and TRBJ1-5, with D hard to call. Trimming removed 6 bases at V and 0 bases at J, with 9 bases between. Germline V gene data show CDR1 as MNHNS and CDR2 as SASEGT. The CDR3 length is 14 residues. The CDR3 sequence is CASSSDSSNQPQHF. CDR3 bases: TGTGCCAGCAGCTCAGATTCTAGCAATCAGCCCCAGCATTTT.

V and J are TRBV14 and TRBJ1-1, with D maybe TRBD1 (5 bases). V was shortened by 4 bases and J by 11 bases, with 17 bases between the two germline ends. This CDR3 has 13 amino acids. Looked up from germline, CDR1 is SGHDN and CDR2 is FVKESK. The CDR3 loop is CASSLIGRGRAFF. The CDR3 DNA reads TGTGCCAGCAGCCTTATCGGGAGGGGCCGCGCTTTCTTT. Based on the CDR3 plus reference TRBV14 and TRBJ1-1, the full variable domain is EAGVTQFPSHSVIEKGQTVTLRCDPISGHDNLYWYRRVMGKEIKFLLHFVKESKQDESGMPNNRFLAERTGGTYSTLKVQPAELEDSGVYFCASSLIGRGRAFFGQGTRLTVV.

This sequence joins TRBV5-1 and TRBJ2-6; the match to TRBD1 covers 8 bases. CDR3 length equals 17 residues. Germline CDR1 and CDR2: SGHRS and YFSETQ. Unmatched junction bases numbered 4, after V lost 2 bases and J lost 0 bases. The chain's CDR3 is CASSLRTGNSGANVLTF. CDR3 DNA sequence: TGCGCCAGCAGCTTACGGACAGGGAACTCTGGGGCCAACGTCCTGACTTTC.

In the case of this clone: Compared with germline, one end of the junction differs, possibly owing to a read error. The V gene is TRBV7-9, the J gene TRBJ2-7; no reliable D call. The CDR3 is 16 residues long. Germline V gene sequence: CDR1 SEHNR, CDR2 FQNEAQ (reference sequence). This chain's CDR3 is CSSSLEVPRKSYEQYF. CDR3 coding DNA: TGTTCCAGCAGCTTAGAAGTTCCGAGAAAGTCCTACGAGCAGTACTTC.

The CDR3 DNA sequence: TGCGCCAGTCAACTCGTGGGGGCGATGGAGGAAAAACTGTTTTTT. Its translation is CASQLVGAMEEKLFF. The chain recombines TRBV4-1 with TRBJ1-4; tentatively, D is TRBD1 (6 bases). The germline CDR1 and CDR2 sequences are MGHRA and YSYEKL. V shed 9 bases and J shed 8 bases, with 22 bases lying between them. This CDR3 comprises 15 residues.

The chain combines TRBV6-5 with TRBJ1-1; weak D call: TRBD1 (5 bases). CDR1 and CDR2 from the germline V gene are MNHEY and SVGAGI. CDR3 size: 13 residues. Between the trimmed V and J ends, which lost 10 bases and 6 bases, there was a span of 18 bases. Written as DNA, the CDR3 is TGTGCCACGCTGGCGGGGGGTTGGGCTGAAGCTTTCTTT. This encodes CATLAGGWAEAFF.

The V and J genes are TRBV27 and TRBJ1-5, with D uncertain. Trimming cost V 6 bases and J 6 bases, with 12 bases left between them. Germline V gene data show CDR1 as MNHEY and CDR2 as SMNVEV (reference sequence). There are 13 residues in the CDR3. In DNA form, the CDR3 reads TGTGCCAGCAGACCGTCGGGTACTCAGCCCCAGCATTTT. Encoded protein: CASRPSGTQPQHF.

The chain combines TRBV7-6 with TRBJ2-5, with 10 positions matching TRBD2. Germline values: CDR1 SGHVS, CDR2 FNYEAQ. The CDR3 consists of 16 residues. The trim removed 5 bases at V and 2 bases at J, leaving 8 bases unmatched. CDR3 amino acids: CASSVDGSGGQETQYF. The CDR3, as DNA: TGTGCCAGCAGCGTCGATGGTAGCGGGGGGCAAGAGACCCAGTACTTC.

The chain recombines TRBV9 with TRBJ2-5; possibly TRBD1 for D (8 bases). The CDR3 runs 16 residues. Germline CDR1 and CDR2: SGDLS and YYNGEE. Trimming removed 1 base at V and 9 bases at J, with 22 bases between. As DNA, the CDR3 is TGTGCCAGCAGCGTATCTGGAAGCGGGGTACAGGGGGCCCAGTACTTC. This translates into CASSVSGSGVQGAQYF.

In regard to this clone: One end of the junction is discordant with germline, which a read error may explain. CDR3 bases: TGTTCCACCAGTCGAGACAGCATAAATACCTACGAGCAGTACTTC. It translates to CSTSRDSINTYEQYF. The chain carries TRBV15 and TRBJ2-7; possibly TRBD1 for D (5 bases). This CDR3 is built from 15 residues. The germline V gene encodes CDR1 LNHNV and CDR2 YYDKDF (reference sequence).

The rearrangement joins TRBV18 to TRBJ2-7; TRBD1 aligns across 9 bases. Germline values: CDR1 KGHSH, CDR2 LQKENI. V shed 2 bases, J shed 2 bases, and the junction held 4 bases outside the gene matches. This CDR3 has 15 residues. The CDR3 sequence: CASSPGTGNPYEQYF. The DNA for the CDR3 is TGTGCCAGCTCACCAGGGACAGGGAACCCCTACGAGCAGTACTTC.

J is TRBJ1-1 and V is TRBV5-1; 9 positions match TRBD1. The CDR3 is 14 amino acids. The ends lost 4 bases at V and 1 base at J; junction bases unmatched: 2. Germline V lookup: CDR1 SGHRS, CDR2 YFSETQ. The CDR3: CASSNRGPNTEAFF. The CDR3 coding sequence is TGCGCCAGCAGCAACAGGGGGCCGAACACTGAAGCTTTCTTT. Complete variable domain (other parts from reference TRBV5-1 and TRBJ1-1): KAGVTQTPRYLIKTRGQQVTLSCSPISGHRSVSWYQQTPGQGLQFLFEYFSETQRNKGNFPGRFSGRQFSNSRSEMNVSTLELGDSALYLCASSNRGPNTEAFFGQGTRLTVV.

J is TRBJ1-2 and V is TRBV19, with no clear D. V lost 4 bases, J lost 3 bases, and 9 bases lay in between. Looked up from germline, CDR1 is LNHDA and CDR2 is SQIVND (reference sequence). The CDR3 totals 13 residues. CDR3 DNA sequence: TGTGCCAGTAGTAGCCGCTTAGACTATGGCTACACCTTC. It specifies CASSSRLDYGYTF.

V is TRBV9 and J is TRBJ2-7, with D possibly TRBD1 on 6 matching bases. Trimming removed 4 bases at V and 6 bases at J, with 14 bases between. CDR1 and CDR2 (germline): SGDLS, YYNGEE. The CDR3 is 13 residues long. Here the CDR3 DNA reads TGTGCCAGCAGCCTTTTTCAGGGGTCCGAGCAGTACTTC. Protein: CASSLFQGSEQYF.

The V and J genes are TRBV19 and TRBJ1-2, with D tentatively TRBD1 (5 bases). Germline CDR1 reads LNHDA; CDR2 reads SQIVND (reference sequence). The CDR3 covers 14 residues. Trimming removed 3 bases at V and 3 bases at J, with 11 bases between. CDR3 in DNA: TGTGCCAGTAGTATTAACAGGATTTACTATGGCTACACCTTC. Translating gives CASSINRIYYGYTF.

This chain's CDR3 is CASSLGASEAFF. The CDR3 DNA follows: TGTGCCAGCAGCTTAGGGGCAAGTGAAGCTTTCTTT. The chain has TRBV7-9 and TRBJ1-1; D uncertain. Looked up from germline, CDR1 is SEHNR and CDR2 is FQNEAQ (reference sequence). There are 12 residues in the CDR3. V was clipped by 1 base and J by 7 bases, with 7 bases between them. The whole variable domain, remainder taken from reference TRBV7-9 and TRBJ1-1, is DTGVSQNPRHKITKRGQNVTFRCDPISEHNRLYWYRQTLGQGPEFLTYFQNEAQLEKSRLLSDRFSAERPKGSFSTLEIQRTEQGDSAMYLCASSLGASEAFFGQGTRLTVV.